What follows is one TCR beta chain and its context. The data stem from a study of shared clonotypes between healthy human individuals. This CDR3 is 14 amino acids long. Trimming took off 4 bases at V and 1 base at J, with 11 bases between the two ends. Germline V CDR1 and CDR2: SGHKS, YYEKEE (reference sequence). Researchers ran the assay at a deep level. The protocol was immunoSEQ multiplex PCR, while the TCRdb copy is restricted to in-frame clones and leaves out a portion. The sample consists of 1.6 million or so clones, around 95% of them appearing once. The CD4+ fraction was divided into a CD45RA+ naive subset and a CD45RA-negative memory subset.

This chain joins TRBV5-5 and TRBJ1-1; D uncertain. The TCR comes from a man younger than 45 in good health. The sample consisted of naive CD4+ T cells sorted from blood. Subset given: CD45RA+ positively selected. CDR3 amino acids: CASSPLWGNTEAFF. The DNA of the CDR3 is TGTGCCAGCAGCCCCCTTTGGGGGAACACTGAAGCTTTCTTT.